These T cell receptor beta chains were read from a single sample in a study of T cell responses to AZD1222 COVID-19 vaccine. The repertoire was sequenced with immunoSEQ multiplex PCR; TCRdb's copy has only in-frame clones and lacks some. The profile shows about 130,000 clones, 88% of them singletons. The specimen was peripheral blood, collected on day 0 of AZD1222 vaccination. All receptors come from an adult in good health. Each CDR3 is given with its conserved first and last residue. Fields, in order: CDR3 protein, CDR3 DNA, clone size, J gene, D gene, V gene. D genes are given only for firm matches. Clone size, where shown, is once, few, many, or a class for clones that have expanded.

CASSLVGTEAFF | TGTGCCAGCAGCTTAGTGGGCACTGAAGCTTTCTTT | NA | TRBJ1-1 | NA | TRBV11-2
CASSPPGQGQNEKLFF | TGTGCCAGCTCACCCCCCGGACAGGGACAGAATGAAAAACTGTTTTTT | NA | TRBJ1-4 | TRBD1 | TRBV18
CASSSGQGLAYEQYF | TGTGCCAGCAGCTCTGGACAGGGGCTCGCCTACGAGCAGTACTTC | NA | TRBJ2-7 | TRBD1 | TRBV5-4
CATGQGQGQPQHF | TGTGCCACCGGTCAGGGTCAGGGTCAGCCCCAGCATTTT | NA | TRBJ1-5 | NA | TRBV24-1
CASSPTGADTQYF | TGTGCCAGCAGCCCGACAGGGGCAGATACGCAGTATTTT | NA | TRBJ2-3 | TRBD1 | TRBV11-3
CASSLGLPGNTEAFF | TGTGCCAGCAGCTTGGGGTTACCTGGGAACACTGAAGCTTTCTTT | NA | TRBJ1-1 | NA | TRBV5-4
CASTPRGLGGNTIYF | TGTGCCAGCACCCCCCGGGGTCTCGGAGGAAACACCATATATTTT | NA | TRBJ1-3 | NA | TRBV6-6
CAISEIDYGYTF | TGTGCCATCAGTGAGATCGACTATGGCTACACCTTC | NA | TRBJ1-2 | NA | TRBV10-3
CASSPRRTAGTGGTEAFF | TGTGCCAGCAGCCCTCGTAGGACCGCCGGGACAGGGGGCACTGAAGCTTTCTTT | NA | TRBJ1-1 | TRBD1 | TRBV9
CAVAQGPEREQYF | TGTGCCGTTGCCCAGGGGCCTGAGAGAGAGCAGTACTTC | once | TRBJ2-7 | NA | TRBV10-3
CASTEWGLDYGYTF | TGTGCCAGCACCGAATGGGGATTGGACTATGGCTACACCTTC | NA | TRBJ1-2 | NA | TRBV2
CASSSPVNTIYF | TGTGCCAGCAGCTCCCCCGTTAACACCATATATTTT | few | TRBJ1-3 | NA | TRBV9
CASSSSRVAGGTGELFF | TGTGCCAGCAGCTCCAGCAGGGTGGCAGGGGGAACCGGGGAGCTGTTTTTT | NA | TRBJ2-2 | TRBD1 | TRBV7-9
CASSSYPGGSTKETQYF | TGCGCCAGCAGCTCATATCCTGGGGGAAGCACCAAAGAGACCCAGTACTTC | NA | TRBJ2-5 | NA | TRBV5-1